This T cell receptor (beta chain) derives from a study of tumor and adjacent non-tumor tissue in lung cancer. General study findings and limits: In normal lung, the top 100 clones were significantly more dominant than in tumor. Compared with tumor, normal lung showed significantly lower TCR diversity.

This sample's RNA came from whole unsorted tissue. More than 3 cm separated this lung sample from the edge of the tumor. To note about this clonotype: Antigen unknown.

The library came from three nested PCR rounds adapted from ARM-PCR protocols. From the multiplex PCR reads, TCRdb called clonotypes with MiXCR, one entry per CDR3 protein. The sample contains 75,000 to 95,000 distinct CDR3 sequences, approximately 73% of which appear only once. Germline V gene sequence: CDR1 SGHAT, CDR2 FQNNGV. This CDR3 contains 14 residues. V lost 1 base, J lost 3 bases, and 10 bases lay in between. The chain is built from TRBV11-2 and TRBJ2-7; D unclear. This receptor was taken from a woman aged 45-59 years with non-small cell lung cancer. The sequencing input was distant non-tumor lung tissue. The CDR3 bases are TGTGCCAGCAGCTTAGGGACCGTGAGCTACGAGCAGTACTTC. It yields the protein CASSLGTVSYEQYF.